This TCR beta chain was obtained from a study of Ad26.COV2.S vaccination and SARS-CoV-2 variants. Germline CDR1 is SGDLS and CDR2 is YYNGEE. Trimming pared 0 bases from V and 2 bases from J, leaving 9 bases between. There are 14 residues in the CDR3. Treatment noted: roughly 20 received Ad26.COV2.S at low or high dose, single or two shots; five or six received placebo; per-sample allocation not given. The samples were gathered on day 63 after the first injection of vaccine or placebo. Aged 18-55 years, donor was enrolled in Boston around 2020. Comments on this clone: What it binds is not known.

Findings and limits, study-wide: Placebo recipients showed lower spike-specific TCR breadth than vaccinees. Recipients of either vaccine or placebo displayed similar breadth of non-spike TCRs.

Assay: immunoSEQ multiplex PCR; the TCRdb copy retains only in-frame clones and omits some. The sample contains around 450,000 clones, around 91% of which appear only once. The TCR sequence derives from a person between 18 and 65 years old who received the Ad26.COV2.S COVID-19 vaccine or a placebo. Sequences were derived from peripheral blood, sampled in a trial of Ad26.COV2.S vaccine versus placebo. The J gene is TRBJ2-7, the V gene TRBV9; D gene unclear. CDR3 coding DNA: TGTGCCAGCAGCGTAGACGGCAGTACCTACGAGCAGTACTTC. This sequence encodes CASSVDGSTYEQYF.